This T cell receptor beta chain was recovered during a study of cytomegalovirus exposure and HLA in healthy donors. The wider study: Within the Caucasian-associated ancestry cluster were roughly 81% of the approximately 400 genotyped donors. Whole-study results and caveats: Being indistinguishable, some V segments were excluded, TRBV6-2 and TRBV6-3 among them. Later analysis indicated greater clonal expansion among HLA-associated TCR beta chains than among equally common other chains. Among the CMV-associated chains, three were confirmed in vitro as specific for CMV antigens.

CDR1 and CDR2 (germline): MNHEY, SMNVEV (reference sequence). V dropped 0 bases and J dropped 4 bases, with 6 bases sitting between them. The CDR3 extends over 13 amino acids. Amplification used 60 Vbeta primers and 13 Jbeta primers. The repertoire was sequenced with immunoSEQ multiplex PCR; TCRdb's copy has only in-frame clones and lacks some. Of 150,000 to 200,000 clones listed, 70% to 80% are singletons. With respect to this clone: The antigen is unknown. The same CDR3 is also encoded by other DNA sequences in this sample.

The sample consisted of PBMCs. The source is a woman between 45 and 65 years old in good health and CMV-seronegative. J is TRBJ1-1 and V is TRBV27; D is perhaps TRBD1 (6 bases). CDR3 sequence: CASSLSGGTEAFF. The CDR3 DNA sequence: TGTGCCAGCAGTTTATCAGGGGGCACTGAAGCTTTCTTT.